The TCR beta chain under discussion was sequenced for a study of siplizumab effects on memory and regulatory T cells (dated by TCRdb to about 2019). For the wider study: The study examined how the anti-CD2 antibody siplizumab affects alloreactive T-cell subsets in allogeneic mixed lymphocyte reactions built from human PBMCs. Study-wide conclusions, independent of this receptor: Sequences below about 10^-5 frequency were poorly captured, so only a minor fraction of alloreactive clones could be mapped to unstimulated subsets. Compared with memory T cells, unstimulated naive T cells appeared more diverse, and naive cells seemed to make a substantial contribution to the alloresponse. No functional confirmation was obtained for the suppressive function of proliferating Tregs from siplizumab cultures. Siplizumab significantly reduced the cumulative frequency of alloreactive sequences traceable to unstimulated CD4+ memory T cells. For roughly 80-95% of proliferating CD4+ or CD8+ clones, no naive or memory phenotype could be assigned. Among mappable alloreactive CD4+ clones, the Treg-derived fraction averaged around 70% with siplizumab versus about 27% in control reactions.

Sorted unstimulated T cells and proliferating T cells recovered from mixed lymphocyte reactions were subjected to TCRbeta CDR3 sequencing. Fresh whole blood from around 11 HLA-typed healthy donors was used to isolate PBMCs. The germline ends are 14 bases apart after V is trimmed by 4 bases and J by 2 bases. The CDR3 numbers 15 residues from cysteine through phenylalanine. Just CDR3 DNA is preserved here, 45 bases in frame from base 1. To prepare the library, the immunoSEQ multiplex PCR assay was applied. The deep sequencing platform assayed some 90,000 TCR templates per sample. Genomic DNA extracted from sorted T cells was used for TCRbeta CDR3 sequencing. In the paper's pipeline: The R programming language was used for clonal analysis of TCRbeta CDR3 data. Alloreactive CD4+ and CD8+ clones were defined by comparing unstimulated samples with post-reaction CFSE-low samples. By matching sequences to the repertoires of sorted unstimulated Treg and non-Treg cells, each alloreactive CD4+ clone was assigned a regulatory or non-regulatory origin. TCRdb's version of the immuneACCESS table is confined to in-frame rearrangements and falls short of the full clone set. An unresolved V gene accounts for under half of the shortfall where checked; the remainder is of unknown origin. Clonal size and the V and J genes are those of that table, whereas D and trimming came from the DNA. The sample table shows 90,000 to 130,000 clones, and 80% to 95% are seen once. Approximately 1.3% of the sample belongs to the ten largest clones.

As to this clone: Its antigen is not yet known. Qualities for individual bases were not recorded, and no much larger clone is one base off.

The material sequenced was CD4+ T cells sorted from blood. This chain joins TRBV23-1 to TRBJ1-2; the D gene is perhaps TRBD1, from 5 matching bases. TRBV23-1 is given ORF status, its function remaining uncertain. The sequence was obtained from a human donor in good health. The DNA reads as follows: TGCGCCAGCAGTCCAGCTGAAACAGGAAACTATGGCTACACCTTC. Translated, it reads CASSPAETGNYGYTF.